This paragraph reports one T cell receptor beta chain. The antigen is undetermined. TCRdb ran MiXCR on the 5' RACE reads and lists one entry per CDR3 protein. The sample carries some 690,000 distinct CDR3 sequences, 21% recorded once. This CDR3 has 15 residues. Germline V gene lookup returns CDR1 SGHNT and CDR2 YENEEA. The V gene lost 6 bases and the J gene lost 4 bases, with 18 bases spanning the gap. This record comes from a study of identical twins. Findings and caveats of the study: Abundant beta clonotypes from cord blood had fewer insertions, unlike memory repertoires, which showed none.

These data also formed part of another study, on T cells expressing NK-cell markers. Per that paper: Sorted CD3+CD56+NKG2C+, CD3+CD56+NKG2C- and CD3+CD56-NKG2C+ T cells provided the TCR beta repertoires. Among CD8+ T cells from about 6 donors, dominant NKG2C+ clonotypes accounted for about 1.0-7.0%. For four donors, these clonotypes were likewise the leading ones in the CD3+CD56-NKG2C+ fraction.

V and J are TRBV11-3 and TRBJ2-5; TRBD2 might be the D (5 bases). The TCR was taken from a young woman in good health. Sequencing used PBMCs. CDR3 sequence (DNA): TGTGCCAGCAGTCGTAGAGACTACATTCGAGAGACCCAGTACTTC. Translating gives CASSRRDYIRETQYF.